The 18 T cell receptor beta chains listed next were all sequenced from one sample in a study of technical replicates of blood from a handful of donors. The data were produced by immunoSEQ multiplex PCR, yet TCRdb's version contains in-frame clones alone and is incomplete. The sample shows around 83,000 clones, around nine tenths of them seen only once. The specimen sequenced was T cells isolated from PBMCs. These TCRs come from a human donor in good health.

The rearrangement uses TRBV5-5 and TRBJ1-4; D unclear. Between the trimmed V and J ends, which lost 4 bases and 13 bases, there was a span of 20 bases. The CDR3 length is 14 residues. Germline V CDR1 and CDR2: SGHKS, YYEKEE (reference sequence). The CDR3 is CASSPTGKNTGLFF. The CDR3, as DNA: TGTGCCAGCAGCCCGACGGGGAAGAATACGGGACTGTTTTTT.

The genes are TRBV27 and TRBJ2-7; possible D gene TRBD2, 5 bases. The germline V gene has CDR1 MNHEY and CDR2 SMNVEV (reference sequence). The CDR3 consists of 13 residues. V lost 6 bases, J lost 6 bases, and 15 bases lay in between. CDR3 amino acids: CASRLTSSGEQYF. CDR3 in DNA: TGTGCCAGCAGGCTTACTAGTTCTGGCGAGCAGTACTTC.

This clone was recorded only once. The chain links TRBV5-1 to TRBJ2-3, with D possibly being TRBD2 (7 bases). CDR3 length: 14 amino acids. CDR1 is SGHRS and CDR2 is YFSETQ in the germline V gene. Deletions cut 6 bases from V and 4 bases from J, with 15 bases between. The CDR3 protein is CASKGGGRSDTQYF. The CDR3 DNA reads TGCGCCAGCAAGGGGGGGGGACGCTCAGATACGCAGTATTTT. The full variable domain, in which reference TRBV5-1 and TRBJ2-3 provide the parts outside the CDR3, is KAGVTQTPRYLIKTRGQQVTLSCSPISGHRSVSWYQQTPGQGLQFLFEYFSETQRNKGNFPGRFSGRQFSNSRSEMNVSTLELGDSALYLCASKGGGRSDTQYFGPGTRLTVL.

V gene TRBV13 combines with J gene TRBJ1-1; 7 nucleotides line up with TRBD1. The CDR3 spans 15 residues. The ends lost 2 bases at V and 5 bases at J; junction bases unmatched: 8. Germline values: CDR1 PRHDT, CDR2 FYEKMQ (reference sequence). CDR3 nucleotide sequence: TGTGCCAGCAGCTTAAGGAGGGGGCGAGGGACTGAAGCTTTCTTT. This encodes CASSLRRGRGTEAFF.

DNA of the CDR3: TGCGCCAGCACCTCTGGGGCCAGGGCGTCCACAGATACGCAGTATTTT. The encoded protein is CASTSGARASTDTQYF. The chain combines TRBV5-1 with TRBJ2-3; perhaps TRBD1 as D (5 bases). In germline, CDR1 is SGHRS, CDR2 YFSETQ. The length of the CDR3 is 16 residues. Trimming removed 6 bases from V and 2 bases from J, with 19 bases in between.

This sequence joins TRBV5-1 and TRBJ2-6, with D maybe TRBD1 (5 bases). The CDR3 totals 16 residues. V was clipped by 0 bases and J by 0 bases, with 7 bases between them. CDR1 is SGHRS, CDR2 YFSETQ, per germline. CDR3 protein: CASSLGQSSGANVLTF. The CDR3 region has the DNA TGCGCCAGCAGCTTGGGACAGAGCTCTGGGGCCAACGTCCTGACTTTC.

The chain couples TRBV30 to TRBJ2-4; a weak D match, TRBD2 (5 bases). This CDR3 region has 11 residues. CDR1 and CDR2 from the germline V gene are GTSNPN and SVGIG (reference sequence). V lost 4 bases to trimming and J lost 5 bases, with 6 bases between them. The CDR3: CAWKGENIQYF. The CDR3 DNA reads TGTGCCTGGAAGGGAGAAAACATTCAGTACTTC.

The chain couples TRBV2 to TRBJ2-3, with 7 bases identical to TRBD1. This CDR3 region has 16 residues. Trimming cost V 7 bases and J 6 bases; bases outside gene matches: 16. Germline CDR1 is SNHLY and CDR2 is FYNNEI. DNA of the CDR3: TGTGCCAGCATGATCCATCCGGACAGGCTCCCCGATACGCAGTATTTT. Translating gives CASMIHPDRLPDTQYF.

The chain links TRBV5-1 to TRBJ1-1, with TRBD1 matching over 8 bases. V shed 0 bases and J 2 bases; nucleotides not matched to a gene: 9. The CDR3 has 17 residues. Germline CDR1 is SGHRS and CDR2 is YFSETQ. CDR3 in amino acids: CASSLGWTGNDNTEAFF. CDR3 sequence (DNA): TGCGCCAGCAGCTTGGGGTGGACAGGGAATGATAACACTGAAGCTTTCTTT.

This rearrangement joins TRBV5-1 to TRBJ1-6, with 9 nucleotides matching TRBD1. The CDR3 sequence is 17 residues long. J gave up 0 bases and V 7 bases, and 8 bases lay outside the gene matches. Germline CDR1 SGHRS, CDR2 YFSETQ. The CDR3: CASRPGTGPSYNSPLHF. In nucleotides, the CDR3 is TGCGCCAGCCGGCCCGGGACAGGGCCCTCCTATAATTCACCCCTCCACTTT.

This clone has only one observation. This chain links TRBV2 with TRBJ2-5; D is perhaps TRBD2 (5 bases). Trimming shortened V by 0 bases and J by 5 bases, and 7 bases separated the two germline ends. CDR1 SNHLY and CDR2 FYNNEI come from the germline V gene. The CDR3 is 13 amino acids. CDR3 coding DNA: TGTGCCAGCAGTGAAGCTCAGCGGGAGACCCAGTACTTC. Protein: CASSEAQRETQYF.

This chain connects TRBV27 to TRBJ2-7, with D tentatively TRBD2 (5 bases). This CDR3 comprises 16 residues. Germline V CDR1 and CDR2: MNHEY, SMNVEV (reference sequence). The V and J ends lost 8 bases and 3 bases respectively, with 23 bases between them. CDR3 nucleotides: TGTGCCAGCCAATATCCCGGCCGGGGAATAGTCTACGAGCAGTACTTC. It yields the protein CASQYPGRGIVYEQYF.

A remark on this clone: One junction end does not reproduce the germline sequence, and a read error may be involved. The CDR3 sequence is CASSYEDVITRVF. CDR3 coding DNA: TGTGCCAGCAGCTACGAGGACGTGATTACGAGGGTCTTC. This sequence joins TRBV7-9 and TRBJ2-1; tentative D call: TRBD2 (5 bases). CDR3 size: 13 residues. The germline V gene encodes CDR1 SEHNR and CDR2 FQNEAQ (reference sequence).

The chain carries TRBV11-3 and TRBJ1-3; 7 bases line up with TRBD1. Germline V gene sequence: CDR1 SGHNT, CDR2 YENEEA. V shed 5 bases, J shed 2 bases, and the junction held 6 bases outside the gene matches. The CDR3 is made up of 15 amino acids. CDR3 DNA sequence: TGTGCCAGCAGCGGAGCCGGGACAGCTGGAAACACCATATATTTT. The encoded protein is CASSGAGTAGNTIYF.

J is TRBJ2-2 and V is TRBV28, with 11 positions matching TRBD1. After removal of 5 bases from V and 5 bases from J, the junction contained 4 bases not matched to a gene. The CDR3 covers 15 residues. Germline V gene lookup returns CDR1 MDHEN and CDR2 SYDVKM. The chain's CDR3 is CASSLDRGPTGELFF. CDR3 in DNA: TGTGCCAGCAGTCTGGACAGGGGGCCTACCGGGGAGCTGTTTTTT.

V and J are TRBV7-9 and TRBJ1-6, with a weak D call TRBD1 (6 bases). Trimming left V 3 bases short and J 0 bases short, with 12 bases between. Per germline, CDR1 SEHNR and CDR2 FQNEAQ (reference sequence). This CDR3 contains 17 residues. The CDR3 DNA follows: TGTGCCAGCAGCTTTCAGGGGCTGAGCTCCTATAATTCACCCCTCCACTTT. Amino acid sequence: CASSFQGLSSYNSPLHF.

The chain has TRBV7-6 and TRBJ1-1; 8 bases are shared with TRBD1. The CDR3 runs 12 residues. V trimming: 7 bases; J trimming: 11 bases; junction bases outside the gene matches: 9. Germline V CDR1 and CDR2: SGHVS, FNYEAQ. The CDR3 protein is CASNPGTGRAFF. The CDR3 DNA is TGTGCCAGCAATCCCGGGACAGGAAGGGCTTTCTTT.

A few counts support this clone. The CDR3 region has the DNA TGCAGTGCTCCCCAGGTACGCGAAGCTTTCTTT. Protein product: CSAPQVREAFF. J is TRBJ1-1 and V is TRBV20-1; D ambiguous. CDR3 size: 11 residues. Germline assignment: CDR1 DFQATT and CDR2 SNEGSKA (reference sequence). Trimming took 5 bases from V and 8 from J, leaving 12 bases between them.